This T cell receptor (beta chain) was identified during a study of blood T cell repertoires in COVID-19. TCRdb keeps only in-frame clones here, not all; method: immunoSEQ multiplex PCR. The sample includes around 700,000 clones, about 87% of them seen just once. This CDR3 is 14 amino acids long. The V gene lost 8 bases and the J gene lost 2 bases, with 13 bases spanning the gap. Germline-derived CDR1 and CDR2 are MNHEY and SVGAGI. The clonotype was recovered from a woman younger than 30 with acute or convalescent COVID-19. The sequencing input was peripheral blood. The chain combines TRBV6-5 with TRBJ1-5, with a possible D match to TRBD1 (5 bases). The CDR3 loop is CASRTHRGNQPQHF. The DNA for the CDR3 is TGTGCCAGCCGGACACACCGGGGCAATCAGCCCCAGCATTTT.